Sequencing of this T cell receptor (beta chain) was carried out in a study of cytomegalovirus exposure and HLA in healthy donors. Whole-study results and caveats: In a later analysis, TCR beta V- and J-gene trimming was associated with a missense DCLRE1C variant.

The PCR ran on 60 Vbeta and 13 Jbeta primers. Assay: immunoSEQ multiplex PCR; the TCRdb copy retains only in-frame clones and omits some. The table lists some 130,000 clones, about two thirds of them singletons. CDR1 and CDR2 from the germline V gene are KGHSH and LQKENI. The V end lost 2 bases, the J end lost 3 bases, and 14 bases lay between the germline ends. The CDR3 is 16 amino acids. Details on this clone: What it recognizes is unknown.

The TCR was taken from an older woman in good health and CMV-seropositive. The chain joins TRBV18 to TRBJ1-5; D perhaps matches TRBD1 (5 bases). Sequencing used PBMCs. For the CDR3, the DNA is TGTGCCAGCTCACCAGGGCAGGGCGAACTCAATCAGCCCCAGCATTTT. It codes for CASSPGQGELNQPQHF.